This TCR beta chain was obtained from a study of T cell repertoires in cytomegalovirus infection. Whole-study results and caveats: HLA-C-restricted CMV-specific TCR beta clonotypes prevailed in the ex vivo response.

Germline CDR1 and CDR2: MDHEN and SYDVKM. This CDR3 region has 15 residues. Trimming cost V 6 bases and J 0 bases, with 15 bases left between them. TCRdb analysed the reads with MiXCR anew, one entry per CDR3 protein. This sample carries just under 550,000 distinct CDR3 sequences, 26% of them seen once, and the ten largest clones take around 13%. In regard to this clonotype: Its antigen is undetermined.

The sample consisted of PBMCs. This sequence joins TRBV28 and TRBJ2-7, with D unclear. This clonotype was obtained from a human donor in good health (CMV status not recorded). Some clones in this sample may be carry-over from other donors' samples. In nucleotides, the CDR3 is TGTGCCAGCAGACCCCCTGCAGGCCTCTCCTACGAGCAGTACTTC. Translated, it gives CASRPPAGLSYEQYF. The whole variable domain, filled in from reference TRBV28 and TRBJ2-7, reads DVKVTQSSRYLVKRTGEKVFLECVQDMDHENMFWYRQDPGLGLRLIYFSYDVKMKEKGDIPEGYSVSREKKERFSLILESASTNQTSMYLCASRPPAGLSYEQYFGPGTRLTVT.